Below are 13 T cell receptor beta chains sequenced from a single sample in a study of blood T cell repertoires in COVID-19. Libraries were prepared by immunoSEQ multiplex PCR; TCRdb keeps only in-frame clonotypes and omits some of them. The data hold some 95,000 clones, with approximately 86% observed a single time. The material sequenced was peripheral blood. These receptors all stem from a man older than 75 with active or convalescent COVID-19.

This rearrangement joins TRBV27 to TRBJ1-2; unclear D gene. This CDR3 is built from 14 residues. Trimming pared 3 bases from V and 8 bases from J, leaving 16 bases between. Germline V gives CDR1 MNHEY, CDR2 SMNVEV (reference sequence). As DNA, the CDR3 is TGTGCCAGCAGTTTTTATCGAGGATATGAGGGCTACACCTTC. Translating gives CASSFYRGYEGYTF.

The chain links TRBV6-5 to TRBJ2-1; no firm D call. The V and J ends lost 5 bases and 4 bases respectively, with 3 bases between them. The germline V gene has CDR1 MNHEY and CDR2 SVGAGI. There are 11 residues in the CDR3. The CDR3, as DNA: TGTGCCAGCAGTCTATACAATGAGCAGTTCTTC. It codes for CASSLYNEQFF.

V gene TRBV9 combines with J gene TRBJ2-2; tentatively, D is TRBD2 (5 bases). Trimming removed 0 bases from V and 0 bases from J, with 9 bases in between. This CDR3 is 16 amino acids long. CDR1 and CDR2 from the germline V gene are SGDLS and YYNGEE. CDR3: CASSVVGRANTGELFF. In DNA, the CDR3 is TGTGCCAGCAGCGTAGTGGGGAGAGCGAACACCGGGGAGCTGTTTTTT.

The V and J genes are TRBV10-3 and TRBJ2-7, with 7 positions matching TRBD2. V gave up 6 bases and J gave up 7 bases; unmatched junction bases: 15. Per germline, CDR1 ENHRY and CDR2 SYGVKD. This CDR3 contains 15 residues. The CDR3 DNA follows: TGTGCCATCAGGGGCCCTAGCGGAGGACTGGGAGAGCAGTACTTC. Its protein product is CAIRGPSGGLGEQYF.

The chain is built from TRBV7-9 and TRBJ2-1; 13 bases align to TRBD2. The CDR3 covers 17 residues. Germline-derived CDR1 and CDR2 are SEHNR and FQNEAQ (reference sequence). V shed 5 bases, J shed 5 bases, and the junction held 9 bases outside the gene matches. The CDR3 region is CASSPYPLAGGDNEQFF. DNA for the CDR3: TGTGCCAGCAGCCCATACCCACTAGCGGGAGGGGACAATGAGCAGTTCTTC.

The chain joins TRBV28 to TRBJ1-5, with 7 bases fitting TRBD1. V gave up 5 bases and J gave up 5 bases; unmatched junction bases: 6. CDR1 MDHEN and CDR2 SYDVKM come from the germline V gene. This CDR3 region has 14 residues. The CDR3 nucleotides read TGTGCCAGCAGTATTAACAGGGGCCATCAGCCCCAGCATTTT. It specifies CASSINRGHQPQHF.

This clone was recorded a few times. J is TRBJ1-1 and V is TRBV7-9, with D tentatively TRBD1 (5 bases). Germline V gene sequence: CDR1 SEHNR, CDR2 FQNEAQ (reference sequence). CDR3 size: 15 residues. V was pared by 1 base and J by 3 bases, with 12 bases between. The CDR3 region has the DNA TGTGCCAGCAGCTTAGATTCTGCGGGGGACACTGAAGCTTTCTTT. This gives the protein CASSLDSAGDTEAFF.

The chain combines TRBV19 with TRBJ2-1; D not resolved. Trimming took off 5 bases at V and 12 bases at J, with 17 bases between the two ends. The germline V gene has CDR1 LNHDA and CDR2 SQIVND (reference sequence). The length of the CDR3 is 13 residues. The CDR3 DNA reads as TGTGCCAGTAGTTCACCCTCCGGCGGCGGGCAGTTCTTC. It is translated as CASSSPSGGGQFF.

The V and J genes are TRBV27 and TRBJ1-2; 7 positions agree with TRBD1. The germline gives CDR1 MNHEY, CDR2 SMNVEV (reference sequence). The CDR3 is 14 residues long. Trimming cost V 5 bases and J 1 base; bases outside gene matches: 4. CDR3 in DNA: TGTGCCAGCAGTGGCAGGGGGTATAACTATGGCTACACCTTC. It is translated as CASSGRGYNYGYTF.

The chain carries TRBV5-8 and TRBJ2-3, with 15 bases aligning to TRBD2. The CDR3 is 17 amino acids. V was clipped by 3 bases and J by 6 bases; unmatched bases: 8. Germline V gene lookup returns CDR1 SGHTS and CDR2 YDEGEE. As DNA, the CDR3 is TGTGCCAGCAGCTCGGGACTAGCGGGAGGCCCCGGGGATACGCAGTATTTT. Translation: CASSSGLAGGPGDTQYF.

This sequence joins TRBV7-2 and TRBJ1-5, with D perhaps matching TRBD1 (5 bases). CDR3 size: 17 residues. Germline assignment: CDR1 SGHTA and CDR2 FQGNSA. The V end lost 4 bases, the J end lost 4 bases, and 20 bases lay between the germline ends. The CDR3 bases are TGTGCCAGCAGCTCCGCTCGGGAGGGGACGGTAAATCAGCCCCAGCATTTT. It is translated as CASSSAREGTVNQPQHF. Looking up the rest from reference TRBV7-2 and TRBJ1-5 gives the full variable domain: GAGVSQSPSNKVTEKGKDVELRCDPISGHTALYWYRQSLGQGLEFLIYFQGNSAPDKSGLPSDRFSAERTGGSVSTLTIQRTQQEDSAVYLCASSSAREGTVNQPQHFGDGTRLSIL.

This clone was recorded once. This sequence joins TRBV28 and TRBJ1-6; TRBD1 agrees at 9 bases. Germline assignment: CDR1 MDHEN and CDR2 SYDVKM. Losses at the gene ends were 5 bases for V and 7 bases for J; bases not matched to a gene: 6. The CDR3 covers 15 residues. The CDR3 sequence: CASSPSQGANSPLHF. DNA of the CDR3: TGTGCCAGCAGTCCGTCACAGGGGGCAAATTCACCCCTCCACTTT.

The chain carries TRBV7-8 and TRBJ2-7; 8 bases match TRBD2. CDR1 and CDR2 (germline): SGHVS, FQNEAQ. V was clipped by 2 bases and J by 6 bases; unmatched bases: 6. The CDR3 has 14 amino acids. CDR3 DNA sequence: TGTGCCAGCAGCTTAACAGCGGGGGCGATCGAGCAGTACTTC. It yields the protein CASSLTAGAIEQYF.